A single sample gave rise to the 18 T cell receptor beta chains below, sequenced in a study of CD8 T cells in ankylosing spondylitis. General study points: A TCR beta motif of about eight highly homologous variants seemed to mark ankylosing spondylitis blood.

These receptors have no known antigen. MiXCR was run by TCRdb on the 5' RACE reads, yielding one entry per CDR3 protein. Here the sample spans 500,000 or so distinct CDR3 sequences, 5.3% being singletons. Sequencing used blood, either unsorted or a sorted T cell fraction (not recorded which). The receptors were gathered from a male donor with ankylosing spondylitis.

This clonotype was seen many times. The CDR3 is CASSAREGRYEKLFF. The DNA of the CDR3 is TGCGCCAGCAGCGCCCGAGAGGGGAGGTACGAAAAACTGTTTTTT. This rearrangement joins TRBV4-3 to TRBJ1-4; D is perhaps TRBD1 (5 bases). The CDR3 sequence is 15 residues long. CDR1 is LGHNA and CDR2 is YSLEER in the germline V gene. Trimming took off 5 bases at V and 8 bases at J, with 18 bases between the two ends.

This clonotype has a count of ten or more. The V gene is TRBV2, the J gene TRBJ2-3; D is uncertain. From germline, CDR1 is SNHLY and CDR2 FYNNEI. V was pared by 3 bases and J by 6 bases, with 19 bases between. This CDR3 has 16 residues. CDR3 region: CASSDTYRPPLDTQYF. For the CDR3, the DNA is TGTGCCAGCAGTGATACCTACCGACCCCCCCTGGATACGCAGTATTTT.

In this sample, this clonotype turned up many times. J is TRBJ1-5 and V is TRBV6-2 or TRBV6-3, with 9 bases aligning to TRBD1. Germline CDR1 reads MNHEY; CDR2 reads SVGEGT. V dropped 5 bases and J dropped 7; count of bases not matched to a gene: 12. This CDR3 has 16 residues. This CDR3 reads CASSDLWTGAGQPQHF. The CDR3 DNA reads TGTGCCAGCAGTGACCTCTGGACAGGGGCAGGCCAGCCCCAGCATTTT.

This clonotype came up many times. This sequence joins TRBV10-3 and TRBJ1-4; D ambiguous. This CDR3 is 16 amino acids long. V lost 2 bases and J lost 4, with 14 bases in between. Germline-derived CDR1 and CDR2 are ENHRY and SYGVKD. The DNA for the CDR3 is TGTGCCATCAGTGAGGCGAACAGCGGAGATAATGAAAAACTGTTTTTT. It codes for CAISEANSGDNEKLFF.

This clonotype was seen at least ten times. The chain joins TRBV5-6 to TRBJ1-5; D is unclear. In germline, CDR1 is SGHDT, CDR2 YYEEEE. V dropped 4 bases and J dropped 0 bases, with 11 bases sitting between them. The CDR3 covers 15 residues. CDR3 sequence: CASSGWGYSNQPQHF. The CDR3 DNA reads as TGTGCCAGCAGCGGTTGGGGTTATAGCAATCAGCCCCAGCATTTT. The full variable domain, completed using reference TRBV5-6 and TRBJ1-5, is DAGVTQSPTHLIKTRGQQVTLRCSPKSGHDTVSWYQQALGQGPQFIFQYYEEEERQRGNFPDRFSGHQFPNYSSELNVNALLLGDSALYLCASSGWGYSNQPQHFGDGTRLSIL.

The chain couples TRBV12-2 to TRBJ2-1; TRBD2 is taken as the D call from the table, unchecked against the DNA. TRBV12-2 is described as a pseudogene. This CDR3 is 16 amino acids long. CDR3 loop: CASSKQGTRSYNEQFF. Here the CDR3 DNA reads TGTGCCAGCAGCAAACAGGGCACTCGGTCCTACAATGAGCAGTTCTTC.

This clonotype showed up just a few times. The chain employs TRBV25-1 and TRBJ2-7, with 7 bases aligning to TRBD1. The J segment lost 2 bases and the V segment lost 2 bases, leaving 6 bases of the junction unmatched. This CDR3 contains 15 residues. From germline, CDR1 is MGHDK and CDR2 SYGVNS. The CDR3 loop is CASSEEGTVTYEQYF. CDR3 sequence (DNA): TGTGCCAGCAGTGAAGAGGGGACAGTTACCTACGAGCAGTACTTC.

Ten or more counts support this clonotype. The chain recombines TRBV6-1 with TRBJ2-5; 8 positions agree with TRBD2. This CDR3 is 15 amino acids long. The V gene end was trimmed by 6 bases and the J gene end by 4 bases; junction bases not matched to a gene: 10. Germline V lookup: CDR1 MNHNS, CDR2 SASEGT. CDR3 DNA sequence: TGTGCCAGCAGCCCCGCCGGGACTAGGGGAGAGACCCAGTACTTC. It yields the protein CASSPAGTRGETQYF.

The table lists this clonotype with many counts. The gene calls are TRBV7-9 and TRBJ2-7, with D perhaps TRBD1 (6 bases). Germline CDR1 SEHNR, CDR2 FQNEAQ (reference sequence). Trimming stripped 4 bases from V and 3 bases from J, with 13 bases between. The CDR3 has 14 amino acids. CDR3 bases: TGTGCCAGCAGCTCCAGGACAGACAACTACGAGCAGTACTTC. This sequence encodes CASSSRTDNYEQYF. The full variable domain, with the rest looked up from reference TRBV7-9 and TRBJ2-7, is DTGVSQNPRHKITKRGQNVTFRCDPISEHNRLYWYRQTLGQGPEFLTYFQNEAQLEKSRLLSDRFSAERPKGSFSTLEIQRTEQGDSAMYLCASSSRTDNYEQYFGPGTRLTVT.

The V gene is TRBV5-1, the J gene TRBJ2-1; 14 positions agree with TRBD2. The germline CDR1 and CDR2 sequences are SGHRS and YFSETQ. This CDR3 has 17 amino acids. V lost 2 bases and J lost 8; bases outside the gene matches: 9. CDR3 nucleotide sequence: TGCGCCAGCAGCTTAGGGACTAGCGGGAGACTTCAAGATGAGCAGTTCTTC. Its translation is CASSLGTSGRLQDEQFF.

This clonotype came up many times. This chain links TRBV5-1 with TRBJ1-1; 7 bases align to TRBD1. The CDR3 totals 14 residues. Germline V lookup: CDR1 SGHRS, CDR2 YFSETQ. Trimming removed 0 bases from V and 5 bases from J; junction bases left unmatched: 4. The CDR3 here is CASSLGTGSTEAFF. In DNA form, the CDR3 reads TGCGCCAGCAGCTTGGGGACAGGTAGTACTGAAGCTTTCTTT.

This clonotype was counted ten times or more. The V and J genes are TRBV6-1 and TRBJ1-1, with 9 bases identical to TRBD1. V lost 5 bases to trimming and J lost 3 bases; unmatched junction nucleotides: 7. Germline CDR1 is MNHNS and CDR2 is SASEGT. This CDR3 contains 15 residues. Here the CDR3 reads CASSPEDRGYTEAFF. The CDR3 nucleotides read TGTGCCAGCAGTCCAGAGGACAGGGGATACACTGAAGCTTTCTTT.

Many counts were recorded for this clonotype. DNA of the CDR3: TGTGCCAGCAGTGAAGCTCCTGGGGCGGACTACAATGAGCAGTTCTTC. It specifies CASSEAPGADYNEQFF. The V gene is TRBV6-1, the J gene TRBJ2-1, with D possibly being TRBD1 (5 bases). The germline CDR1 and CDR2 sequences are MNHNS and SASEGT. V lost 0 bases and J 3 bases, leaving 12 bases between the germline ends. This CDR3 contains 16 residues.

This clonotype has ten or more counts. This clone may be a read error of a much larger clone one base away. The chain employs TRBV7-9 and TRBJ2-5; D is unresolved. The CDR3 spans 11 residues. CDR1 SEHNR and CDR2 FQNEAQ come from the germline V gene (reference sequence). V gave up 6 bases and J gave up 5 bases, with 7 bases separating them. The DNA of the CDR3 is TGTGCCAGCAGATTCGGGGAGACCCAGTACTTC. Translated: CASRFGETQYF.

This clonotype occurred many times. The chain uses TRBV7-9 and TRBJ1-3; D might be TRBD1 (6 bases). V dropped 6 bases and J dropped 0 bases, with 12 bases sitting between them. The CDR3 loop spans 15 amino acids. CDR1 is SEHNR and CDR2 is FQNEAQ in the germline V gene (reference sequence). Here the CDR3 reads CASSIQGYSGNTIYF. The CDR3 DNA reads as TGTGCCAGCAGTATTCAGGGGTACTCTGGAAACACCATATATTTT.

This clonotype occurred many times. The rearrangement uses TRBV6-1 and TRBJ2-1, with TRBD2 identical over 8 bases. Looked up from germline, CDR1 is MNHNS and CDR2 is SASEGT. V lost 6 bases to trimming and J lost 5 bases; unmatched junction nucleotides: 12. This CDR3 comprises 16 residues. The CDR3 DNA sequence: TGTGCCAGCAGCCCCGATTTTGCGGGAGGAAACAATGAGCAGTTCTTC. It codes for CASSPDFAGGNNEQFF.

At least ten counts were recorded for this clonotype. The CDR3 sequence is CSAELRQGAGEKLFF. The CDR3 nucleotides are TGCAGTGCTGAGCTCCGACAGGGGGCGGGTGAAAAACTGTTTTTT. The V and J genes are TRBV20-1 and TRBJ1-4; TRBD1 matches at 10 bases. The CDR3 contains 15 residues. CDR1 is DFQATT, CDR2 SNEGSKA, per germline (reference sequence). With V trimmed by 5 bases and J by 7 bases, 10 bases remained unmatched.

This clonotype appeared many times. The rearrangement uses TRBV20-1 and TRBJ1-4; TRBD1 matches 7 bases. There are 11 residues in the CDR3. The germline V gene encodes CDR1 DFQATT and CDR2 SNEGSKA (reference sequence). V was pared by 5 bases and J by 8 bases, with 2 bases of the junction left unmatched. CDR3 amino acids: CSALRGEKLFF. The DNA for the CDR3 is TGCAGTGCTCTCAGGGGGGAAAAACTGTTTTTT.